The clone carrying this T cell receptor beta chain was detected only a few times. Its matching antigen is unknown. These data belong to a study of Ad26.COV2.S vaccination and SARS-CoV-2 variants. The wider study: COV1001, an Ad26.COV2.S trial, supplied this vaccine-arm donor. Each vaccinee took Ad26.COV2.S intramuscularly, once or twice 56 days apart.

The protocol was immunoSEQ multiplex PCR, while the TCRdb copy is restricted to in-frame clones and leaves out a portion. The sample has some 460,000 clones, roughly nine tenths seen once. The treatment denotes: roughly 18 received Ad26.COV2.S at low or high dose, single or two shots; several received placebo; per-sample allocation not given. Collection of samples fell on day 63 after the first vaccine or placebo injection. Study conclusions and caveats: The placebo group had lower spike-specific TCR breadth than the vaccine recipients did. After vaccination, substantial breadth of spike-specific CD8+ and CD4+ responses was reported.

The junction had 8 bases not matched to a gene; V was cut back by 4 bases and J by 4 bases. Per germline, CDR1 GTSNPN and CDR2 SVGIG (reference sequence). The length of the CDR3 is 14 residues. Sequencing was performed on peripheral blood, taken in a trial of Ad26.COV2.S vaccine versus placebo. The V gene is TRBV30, the J gene TRBJ2-7; TRBD1 matches at 9 bases. The sequence was obtained from a person aged 18 to 59 who received the Ad26.COV2.S COVID-19 vaccine or a placebo. CDR3 amino acids: CAWTPDRGGYEQYF. The CDR3 DNA follows: TGTGCCTGGACCCCAGACAGGGGGGGATACGAGCAGTACTTC.